This T cell receptor beta chain was recorded in a study of T-cell memory formation after mild COVID-19 (dated by TCRdb to 2020 to 2022). For the study in its entirety: TCR sequence clusters from the two donors were largely donor specific. Two young, previously healthy adult volunteers made up the cohort, one male and one female. Longitudinal TCRalpha and TCRbeta repertoire sequencing tracked T-cell clones expanding and contracting after mild COVID-19 in a couple of donors. Study-wide findings and limitations: Some responding clones were detected in pre-infection memory, which suggested that pre-existing cross-reactive memory T cells had joined the SARS-CoV-2 response. Contracting CD4+ clones turned up mainly in the CM and EM memory subsets, whereas EMRA was where CD8+ clones were enriched. The study included only a couple of mild cases, and larger cohorts that include severe cases with pre-infection samples were judged to be necessary. Balanced CD4/CD8 phenotypes were observed for clones contracting from day 15 to 85, whereas a bias towards CD4+ was observed for a second wave of clones expanding from day 15 to 37. The second-wave clones that peaked on day 37 were not confirmed to be SARS-CoV-2 specific.

V was cut back by 2 bases and J by 2 bases, leaving a gap of 8 bases between them. In the germline V gene, CDR1 corresponds to SGHRS and CDR2 to YFSETQ. The CDR3, from cysteine to phenylalanine, totals 14 residues. This entry keeps only the CDR3 DNA: 42 bases, framed from base 1. PBMCs were isolated by Ficoll-Paque density gradient centrifugation. Instrument used: Illumina NovaSeq 6000. TCRalpha and TCRbeta cDNA libraries were constructed by 5'RACE with constant-segment primers, with sample barcodes and unique molecular identifiers being introduced. RNA was extracted from every sample with Trizol reagent. Amplification of the libraries took two PCR steps, and the second step added a second sample barcode plus Illumina TruSeq adapters. The libraries were sequenced on an Illumina NovaSeq using 2 x 150 bp paired-end reads. Under the source paper's analysis protocol: The reads were demultiplexed and collapsed into UMI-guided consensus sequences using migec v1.2.7. With mixcr v2.1.11, UMI consensuses were aligned to TRA and TRB V and J templates and assembled into clonotypes. Expanded or contracted clonotypes were those called significant by both edgeR and NoisET, with noise models trained on biological replicates. For edgeR calls, a false discovery rate-adjusted p below 0.01 and a log2 fold-change threshold of 1 were applied. PCA with hierarchical clustering of max-normalized trajectories of the 1000 most abundant clonotypes was used as exploratory dynamics analysis. Separately sequenced CD4+ and CD8+ repertoires were used to assign a CD4 or CD8 phenotype to each responding clone. TCRdb redid the processing of the public reads, applying fastp at Q25 and MiXCR, and retained in-frame beta chains. Rows merge per CDR3 protein into single entries with the most common DNA and genes. What appears here as the V and J calls and clone size reflects TCRdb's work, not the paper's. The sample table lists roughly 340,000 distinct CDR3 sequences, 20% to 25% of them with a count of one. The ten largest clones represent around 23% of the sample.

Regarding this clonotype: The antigen this receptor binds is unknown. No per-base quality is available; no much larger clone lies one base away.

Rearrangement joined TRBV5-1 to TRBJ2-1; the D region possibly corresponds to TRBD2 (5 bases align). The clonotype originates from a young man who had mild COVID-19 (a few samples of this study predate the infection). The sample titles of this study are shuffled in the database, so cell type and time point are left out; the donor was told from shared clones. The sequenced sample consisted of PBMCs or a T cell subset sorted from them (not recorded which). The CDR3 here reads CASSFGETYNEQFF. The DNA sequence is TGCGCCAGCAGCTTTGGGGAGACCTACAATGAGCAGTTCTTC.